This T cell receptor beta chain comes out of a study of CD8 T cells in Susac syndrome. The study, taken as a whole, reports: A relatively small number of individuals underwent TCR sequencing and HLA analysis.

With random hexamers, reverse transcription was performed on about 0.45 to 1 ug of RNA. Amplification of the TCR beta CDR3 was carried out by immunoSEQ multiplex PCR, which spanned a total of 54 Vbeta and 13 Jbeta segments. TCRdb used MiXCR to reprocess the immunoSEQ multiplex PCR reads, holding one entry per CDR3 protein. This sample has 150,000 to 200,000 distinct CDR3 sequences; about 94% occur once, and the top ten carry 0.12% to 0.15%. Germline CDR1 and CDR2: SGHTA and FQGNSA. V lost 5 bases and J lost 6, with 18 bases in between. This CDR3 comprises 15 residues. As for this clonotype: Antigen specificity is unknown.

TCR beta from blood CD8+ and CD4+ T cells was sequenced. Isolation of CD8+ and CD4+ T cells was performed negatively, whereas enrichment of TEMRA cells was done by FACS. The TCR originated in a human donor in good health. The chain combines TRBV7-2 with TRBJ2-3; the D gene is possibly TRBD2 (5 bases). The material sequenced was CD4+ T cells from PBMCs. The CDR3 loop reads CASSPRAYARDTQYF. The CDR3 nucleotides read TGTGCCAGCAGCCCGAGGGCCTATGCCCGGGATACGCAGTATTTT.